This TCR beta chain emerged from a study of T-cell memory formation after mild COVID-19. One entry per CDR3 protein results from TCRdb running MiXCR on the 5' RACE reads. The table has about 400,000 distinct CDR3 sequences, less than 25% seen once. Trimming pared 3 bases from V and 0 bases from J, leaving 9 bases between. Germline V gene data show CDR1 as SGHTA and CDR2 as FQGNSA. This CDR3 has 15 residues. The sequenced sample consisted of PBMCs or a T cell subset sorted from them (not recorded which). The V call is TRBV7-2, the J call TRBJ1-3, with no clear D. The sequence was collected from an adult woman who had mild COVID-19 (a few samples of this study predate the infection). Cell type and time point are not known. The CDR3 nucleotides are TGTGCCAGCAGCTTTTCCAGGAACTCTGGAAACACCATATATTTT. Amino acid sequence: CASSFSRNSGNTIYF.